What follows is one TCR beta chain and its context. Its target is not known. These data come from a study of regulatory T cells in long-lasting Graves disease. iRepertoire HTBI primers and Arm-PCR of CDR3 regions built TCR beta libraries. TCRdb re-called the multiplex PCR reads with MiXCR, one entry per CDR3 protein. This table holds 550,000 to 600,000 distinct CDR3 sequences, approximately 16% found once. Sample time point: newly diagnosed GD, antithyroid drugs for less than 3 months. RNA isolated from PBMCs was used to make the TCR library. V lost 2 bases and J lost 3, with 8 bases in between. Germline V gene data show CDR1 as LGHDT and CDR2 as YNNKEL (reference sequence). The CDR3 totals 13 residues. Study findings and constraints: Samples came from peripheral blood alone, without thyroid tissue.

In addition, the sample was reused for a study of T cells in Graves' hyperthyroidism and ophthalmopathy.

This clonotype was sampled from a man younger than 30 with Graves disease. The material sequenced was peripheral blood mononuclear cells (PBMCs), taken at new diagnosis, from a patient treated with antithyroid drugs. The V call is TRBV3-1, the J call TRBJ2-7, with D uncertain. The CDR3 DNA follows: TGTGCCAGCAGCCAACCCCAGAGCTACGAGCAGTACTTC. It specifies CASSQPQSYEQYF.